This T cell receptor (beta chain) derives from a study of blood T cell repertoires in COVID-19. Study background: Acute and convalescent COVID-19 specimens originated in the United States, Italy and Spain. PBMCs, B-cell-depleted T cells, or T cells provided the cDNA or gDNA that made up the material.

As originally analysed: Reference gene primer amplification gave estimated nucleated cell counts. Libraries were prepared by immunoSEQ multiplex PCR; TCRdb keeps only in-frame clonotypes and omits some of them. The V and J calls and the clone size are those of that table, but D and trimming were determined from the DNA. The sample lists over 200,000 clones; roughly 86% were seen once. The CDR3 sequence is 14 residues long. Unmatched junction bases numbered 1, after V lost 4 bases and J lost 4 bases. The germline gives CDR1 SQVTM, CDR2 ANQGSEA. The sample was peripheral blood. The chain links TRBV29-1 to TRBJ2-1; 13 bases line up with TRBD2. The sequence was collected from a woman aged 55-70 years with acute or convalescent COVID-19. This CDR3 is CSVGGLAGYNEQFF. DNA for the CDR3: TGCAGCGTTGGGGGACTAGCGGGATACAATGAGCAGTTCTTC.